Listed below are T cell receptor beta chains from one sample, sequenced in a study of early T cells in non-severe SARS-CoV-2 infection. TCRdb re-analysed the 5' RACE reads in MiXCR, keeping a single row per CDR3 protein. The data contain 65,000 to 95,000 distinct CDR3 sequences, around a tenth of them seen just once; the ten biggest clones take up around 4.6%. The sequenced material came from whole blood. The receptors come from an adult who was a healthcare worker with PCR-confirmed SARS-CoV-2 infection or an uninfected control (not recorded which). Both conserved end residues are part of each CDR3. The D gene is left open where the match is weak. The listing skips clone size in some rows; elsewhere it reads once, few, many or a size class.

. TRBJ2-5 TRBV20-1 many CSAGDKGTQYF TGCAGTGCTGGGGACAAAGGGACCCAGTACTTC
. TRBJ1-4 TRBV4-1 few CASSDSSLSPGRLFF TGCGCCAGCAGTGACAGTAGCCTGTCCCCTGGAAGACTGTTTTTT
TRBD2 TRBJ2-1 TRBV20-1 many CSATPPSGPSYNEQFF TGCAGTGCTACCCCTCCTAGCGGCCCGTCCTACAATGAGCAGTTCTTC
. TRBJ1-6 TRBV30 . CAWSLMNSPLHF TGTGCCTGGAGCCTCATGAATTCACCCCTCCACTTT
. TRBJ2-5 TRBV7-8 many CASSPASLRGAETQYF TGTGCCAGCAGCCCAGCCTCCCTCAGGGGGGCGGAGACCCAGTACTTC
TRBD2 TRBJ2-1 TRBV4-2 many CASSQNGLAGRYNEQFF TGTGCCAGCAGCCAAAATGGACTAGCGGGAAGATACAATGAGCAGTTCTTC
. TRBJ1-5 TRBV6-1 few CASSEFDNQPQHF TGTGCCAGCAGTGAATTCGATAATCAGCCCCAGCATTTT
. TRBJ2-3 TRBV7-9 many CASSLAWAWAHTDTQYF TGTGCCAGCAGCTTAGCCTGGGCCTGGGCCCACACAGATACGCAGTATTTT
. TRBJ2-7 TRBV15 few CATSRDVGAYEQYF TGTGCCACCAGCAGAGATGTCGGTGCCTACGAGCAGTACTTC
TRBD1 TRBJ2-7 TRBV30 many CAWSGQGDGAYEQYF TGTGCCTGGAGCGGACAGGGGGACGGGGCCTACGAGCAGTACTTC
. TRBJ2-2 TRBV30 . CAWNGVNTGELFF TGTGCCTGGAACGGGGTGAACACCGGGGAGCTGTTTTTT
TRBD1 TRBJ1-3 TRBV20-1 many CSARGTDLGNTIYF TGCAGTGCTAGGGGGACAGACCTTGGAAACACCATATATTTT
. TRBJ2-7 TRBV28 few CASSWGEFTYEQYF TGTGCCAGCAGTTGGGGGGAATTCACCTACGAGCAGTACTTC
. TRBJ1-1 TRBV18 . CASSASQNTEAFF TGTGCCAGCTCGGCCAGCCAGAACACTGAAGCTTTCTTT